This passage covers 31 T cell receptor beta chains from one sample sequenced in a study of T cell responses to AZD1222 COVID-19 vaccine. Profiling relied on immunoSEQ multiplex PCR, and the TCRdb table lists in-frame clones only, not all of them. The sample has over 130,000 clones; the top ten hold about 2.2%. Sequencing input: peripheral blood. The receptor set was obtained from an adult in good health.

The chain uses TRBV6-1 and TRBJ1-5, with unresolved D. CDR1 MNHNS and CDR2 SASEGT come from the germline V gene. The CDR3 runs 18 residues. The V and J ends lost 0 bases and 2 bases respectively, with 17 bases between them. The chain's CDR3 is CASSEARHLSRGNQPQHF. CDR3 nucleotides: TGTGCCAGCAGTGAAGCCAGACATCTCTCACGTGGCAATCAGCCCCAGCATTTT.

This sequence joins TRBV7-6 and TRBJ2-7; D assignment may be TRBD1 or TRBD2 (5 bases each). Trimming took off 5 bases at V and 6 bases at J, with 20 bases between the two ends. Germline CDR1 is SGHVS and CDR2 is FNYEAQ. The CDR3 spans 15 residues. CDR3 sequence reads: CASSARAGTRVEQYF. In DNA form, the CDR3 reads TGTGCCAGCAGCGCCCGCGCTGGGACCCGGGTCGAGCAGTACTTC.

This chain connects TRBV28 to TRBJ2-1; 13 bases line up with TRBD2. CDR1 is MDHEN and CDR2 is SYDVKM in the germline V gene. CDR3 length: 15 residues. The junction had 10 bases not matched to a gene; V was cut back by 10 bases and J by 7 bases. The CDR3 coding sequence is TGTGCCATCGTAACGGGACTAGCGGGGAGAAATGAGCAGTTCTTC. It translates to CAIVTGLAGRNEQFF.

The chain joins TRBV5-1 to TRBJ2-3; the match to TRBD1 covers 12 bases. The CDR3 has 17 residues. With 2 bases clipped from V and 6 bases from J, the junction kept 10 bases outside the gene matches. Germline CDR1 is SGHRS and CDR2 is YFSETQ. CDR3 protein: CASSLLPRDRGLDTQYF. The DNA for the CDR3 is TGCGCCAGCAGCTTATTGCCCCGGGACAGGGGGCTGGATACGCAGTATTTT.

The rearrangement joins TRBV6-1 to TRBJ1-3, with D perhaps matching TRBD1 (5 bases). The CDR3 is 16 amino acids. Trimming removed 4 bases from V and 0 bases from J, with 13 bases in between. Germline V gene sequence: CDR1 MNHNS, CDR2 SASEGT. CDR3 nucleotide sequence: TGTGCCAGCAGTGCACTGGGGGGGAGCTCTGGAAACACCATATATTTT. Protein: CASSALGGSSGNTIYF.

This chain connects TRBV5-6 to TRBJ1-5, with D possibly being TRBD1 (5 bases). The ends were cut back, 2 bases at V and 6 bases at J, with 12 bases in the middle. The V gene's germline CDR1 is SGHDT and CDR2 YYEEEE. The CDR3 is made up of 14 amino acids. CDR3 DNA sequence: TGTGCCAGCAGCTTCTGGGGGAGAGGTCAGCCCCAGCATTTT. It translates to CASSFWGRGQPQHF.

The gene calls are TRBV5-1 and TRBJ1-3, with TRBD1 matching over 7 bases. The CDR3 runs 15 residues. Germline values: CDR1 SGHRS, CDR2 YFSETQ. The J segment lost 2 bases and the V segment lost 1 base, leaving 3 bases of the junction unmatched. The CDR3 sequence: CASSLRGHPGNTIYF. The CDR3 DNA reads TGCGCCAGCAGCTTGAGGGGGCACCCTGGAAACACCATATATTTT. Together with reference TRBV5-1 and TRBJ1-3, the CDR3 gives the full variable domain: KAGVTQTPRYLIKTRGQQVTLSCSPISGHRSVSWYQQTPGQGLQFLFEYFSETQRNKGNFPGRFSGRQFSNSRSEMNVSTLELGDSALYLCASSLRGHPGNTIYFGEGSWLTVV.

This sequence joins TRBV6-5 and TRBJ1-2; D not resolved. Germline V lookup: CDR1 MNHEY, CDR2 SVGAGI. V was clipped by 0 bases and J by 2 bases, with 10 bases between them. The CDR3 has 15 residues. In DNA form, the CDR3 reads TGTGCCAGCAGTTACTCTGGCAGGATGAACTATGGCTACACCTTC. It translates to CASSYSGRMNYGYTF.

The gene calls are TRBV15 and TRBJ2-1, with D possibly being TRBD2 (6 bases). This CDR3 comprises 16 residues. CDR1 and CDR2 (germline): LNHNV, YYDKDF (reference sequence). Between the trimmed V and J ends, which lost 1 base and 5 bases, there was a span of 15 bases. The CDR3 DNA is TGTGCCACCAGCAGAGGACTAGTGGATTCGGACAATGAGCAGTTCTTC. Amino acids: CATSRGLVDSDNEQFF.

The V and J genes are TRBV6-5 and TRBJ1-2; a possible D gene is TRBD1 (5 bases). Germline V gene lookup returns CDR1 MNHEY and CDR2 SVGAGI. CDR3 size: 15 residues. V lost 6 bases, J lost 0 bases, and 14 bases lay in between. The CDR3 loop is CASSSHRGTNYGYTF. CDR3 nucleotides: TGTGCCAGCAGCTCCCACCGGGGGACTAACTATGGCTACACCTTC.

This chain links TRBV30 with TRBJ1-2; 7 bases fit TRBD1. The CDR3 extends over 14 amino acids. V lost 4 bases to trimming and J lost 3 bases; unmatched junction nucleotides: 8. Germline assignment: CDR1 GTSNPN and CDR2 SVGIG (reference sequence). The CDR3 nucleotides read TGTGCCTGGATATCGGGACAGAGCGACTATGGCTACACCTTC. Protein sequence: CAWISGQSDYGYTF. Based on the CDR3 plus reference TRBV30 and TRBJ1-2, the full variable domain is SQTIHQWPATLVQPVGSPLSLECTVEGTSNPNLYWYRQAAGRGLQLLFYSVGIGQISSEVPQNLSASRPQDRQFILSSKKLLLSDSGFYLCAWISGQSDYGYTFGSGTRLTVV.

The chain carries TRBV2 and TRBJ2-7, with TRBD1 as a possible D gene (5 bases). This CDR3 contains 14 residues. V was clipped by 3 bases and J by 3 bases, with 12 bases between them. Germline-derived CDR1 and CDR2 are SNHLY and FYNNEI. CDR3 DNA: TGTGCCAGCAGTGAGAATAGGGGCAGCTACGAGCAGTACTTC. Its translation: CASSENRGSYEQYF.

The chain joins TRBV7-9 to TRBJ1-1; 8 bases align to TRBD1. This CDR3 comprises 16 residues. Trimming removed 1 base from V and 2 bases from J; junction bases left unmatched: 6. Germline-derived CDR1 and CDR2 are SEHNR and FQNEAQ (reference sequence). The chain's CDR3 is CASSLEGQVYNTEAFF. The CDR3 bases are TGTGCCAGCAGCTTAGAGGGACAGGTGTATAACACTGAAGCTTTCTTT.

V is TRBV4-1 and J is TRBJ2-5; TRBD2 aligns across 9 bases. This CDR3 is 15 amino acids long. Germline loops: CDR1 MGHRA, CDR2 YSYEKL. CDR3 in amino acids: CPPRQGGGAGETQYF. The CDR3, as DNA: TGCCCCCCCCGCCAAGGCGGGGGGGCTGGAGAGACCCAGTACTTC.

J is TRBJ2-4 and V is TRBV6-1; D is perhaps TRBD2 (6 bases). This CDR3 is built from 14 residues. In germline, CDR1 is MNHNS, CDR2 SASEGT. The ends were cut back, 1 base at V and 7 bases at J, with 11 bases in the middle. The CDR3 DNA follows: TGTGCCAGCAGTGAAGTTGGAGGGGAGAACATTCAGTACTTC. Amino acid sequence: CASSEVGGENIQYF.

This chain's CDR3 is CASSDSQGDNSPLHF. The CDR3, as DNA: TGTGCCAGCAGTGACTCGCAGGGGGATAATTCACCCCTCCACTTT. The rearrangement links TRBV6-4 to TRBJ1-6, with 7 bases aligning to TRBD1. V was pared by 0 bases and J by 5 bases, with 1 base of the junction left unmatched. Germline V gene lookup returns CDR1 MRHNA and CDR2 SNTAGT. The CDR3 sequence is 15 residues long.

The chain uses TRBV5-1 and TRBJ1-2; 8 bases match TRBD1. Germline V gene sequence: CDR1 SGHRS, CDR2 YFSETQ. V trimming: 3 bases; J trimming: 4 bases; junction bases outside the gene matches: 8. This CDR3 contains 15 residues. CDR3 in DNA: TGCGCCAGCAGCTATAGTCCGGGACAGGCCTATGGCTACACCTTC. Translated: CASSYSPGQAYGYTF.

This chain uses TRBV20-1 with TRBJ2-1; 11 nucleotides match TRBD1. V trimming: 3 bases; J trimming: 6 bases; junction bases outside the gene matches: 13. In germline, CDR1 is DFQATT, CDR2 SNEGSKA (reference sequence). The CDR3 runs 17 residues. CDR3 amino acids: CSASGWFRTGGFNEQFF. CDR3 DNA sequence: TGCAGTGCTAGTGGGTGGTTTAGGACAGGGGGCTTCAATGAGCAGTTCTTC.

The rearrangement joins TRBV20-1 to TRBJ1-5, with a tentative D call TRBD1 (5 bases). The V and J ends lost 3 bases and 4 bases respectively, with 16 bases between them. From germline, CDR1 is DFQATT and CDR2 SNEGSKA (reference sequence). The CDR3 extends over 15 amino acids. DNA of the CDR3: TGCAGTGCTAGTATCGCAGGGTTCGGGAATCAGCCCCAGCATTTT. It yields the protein CSASIAGFGNQPQHF.

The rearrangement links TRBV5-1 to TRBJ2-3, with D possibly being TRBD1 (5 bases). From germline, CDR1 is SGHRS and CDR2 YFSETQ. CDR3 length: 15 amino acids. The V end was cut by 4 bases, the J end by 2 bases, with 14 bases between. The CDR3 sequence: CASSPPQGATDTQYF. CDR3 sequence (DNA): TGCGCCAGCAGCCCGCCGCAAGGGGCCACAGATACGCAGTATTTT.

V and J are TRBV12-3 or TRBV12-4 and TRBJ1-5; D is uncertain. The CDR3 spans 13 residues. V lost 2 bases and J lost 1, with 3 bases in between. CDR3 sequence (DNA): TGTGCCAGCAGTTTATCCAGCAATCAGCCCCAGCATTTT. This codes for CASSLSSNQPQHF.

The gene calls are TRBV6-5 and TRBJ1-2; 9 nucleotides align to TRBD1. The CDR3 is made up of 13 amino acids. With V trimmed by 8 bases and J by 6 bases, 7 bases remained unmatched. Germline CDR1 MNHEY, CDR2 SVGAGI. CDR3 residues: CASGLGTGNGYTF. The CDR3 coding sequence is TGTGCCAGCGGCCTCGGGACAGGGAATGGCTACACCTTC.

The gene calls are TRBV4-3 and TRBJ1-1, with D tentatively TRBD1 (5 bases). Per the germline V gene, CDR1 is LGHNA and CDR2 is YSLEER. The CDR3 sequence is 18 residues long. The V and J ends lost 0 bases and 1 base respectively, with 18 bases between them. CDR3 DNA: TGCGCCAGCAGCCAAGATCCCACCCGACAGCTCACGAACACTGAAGCTTTCTTT. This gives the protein CASSQDPTRQLTNTEAFF.

The CDR3 DNA is TGCAGCGTTCCACGCGCCCCGGGGGCGGATAACTATGGCTACACCTTC. It yields the protein CSVPRAPGADNYGYTF. This chain uses TRBV29-1 with TRBJ1-2; weak D call: TRBD1 (6 bases). The length of the CDR3 is 16 residues. Trimming pared 5 bases from V and 1 base from J, leaving 20 bases between. Germline V gives CDR1 SQVTM, CDR2 ANQGSEA.

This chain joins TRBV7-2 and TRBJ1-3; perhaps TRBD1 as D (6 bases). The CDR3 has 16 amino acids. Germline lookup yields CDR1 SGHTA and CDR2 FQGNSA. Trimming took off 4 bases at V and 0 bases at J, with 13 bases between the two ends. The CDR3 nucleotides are TGTGCCAGCAGCTCAAACGGGGGCCACTCTGGAAACACCATATATTTT. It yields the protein CASSSNGGHSGNTIYF.

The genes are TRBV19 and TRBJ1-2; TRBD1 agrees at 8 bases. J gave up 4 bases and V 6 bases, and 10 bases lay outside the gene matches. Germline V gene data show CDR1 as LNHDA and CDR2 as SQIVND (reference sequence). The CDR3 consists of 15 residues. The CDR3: CASSRRQGNAYGYTF. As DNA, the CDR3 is TGTGCCAGTAGCAGACGACAGGGGAATGCCTATGGCTACACCTTC.

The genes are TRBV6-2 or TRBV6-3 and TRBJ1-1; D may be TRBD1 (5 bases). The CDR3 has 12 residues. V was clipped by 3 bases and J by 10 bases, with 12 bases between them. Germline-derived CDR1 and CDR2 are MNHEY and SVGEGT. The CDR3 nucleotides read TGTGCCAGCAGTTATTGGGGCGTGCGAGCTTTCTTT. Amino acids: CASSYWGVRAFF.

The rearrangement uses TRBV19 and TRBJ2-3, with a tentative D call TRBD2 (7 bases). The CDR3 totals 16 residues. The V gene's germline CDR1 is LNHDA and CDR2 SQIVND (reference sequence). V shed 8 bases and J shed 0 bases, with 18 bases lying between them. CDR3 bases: TGTGCCAGTCGGGGTCGGGGGGCAGCTAGCACAGATACGCAGTATTTT. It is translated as CASRGRGAASTDTQYF.

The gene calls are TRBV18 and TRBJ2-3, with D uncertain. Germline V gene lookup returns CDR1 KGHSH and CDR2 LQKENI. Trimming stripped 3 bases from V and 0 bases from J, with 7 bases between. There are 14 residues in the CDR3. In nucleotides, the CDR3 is TGTGCCAGCTCACCGGCAGCCAGCACAGATACGCAGTATTTT. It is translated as CASSPAASTDTQYF. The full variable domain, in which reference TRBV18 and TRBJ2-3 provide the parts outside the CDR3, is NAGVMQNPRHLVRRRGQEARLRCSPMKGHSHVYWYRQLPEEGLKFMVYLQKENIIDESGMPKERFSAEFPKEGPSILRIQQVVRGDSAAYFCASSPAASTDTQYFGPGTRLTVL.

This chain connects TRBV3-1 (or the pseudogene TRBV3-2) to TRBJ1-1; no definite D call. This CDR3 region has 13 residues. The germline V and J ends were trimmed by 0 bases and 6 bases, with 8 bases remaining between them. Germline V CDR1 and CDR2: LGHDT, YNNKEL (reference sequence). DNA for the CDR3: TGTGCCAGCAGCCAAGACCACTGGGCTGAAGCTTTCTTT. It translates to CASSQDHWAEAFF.

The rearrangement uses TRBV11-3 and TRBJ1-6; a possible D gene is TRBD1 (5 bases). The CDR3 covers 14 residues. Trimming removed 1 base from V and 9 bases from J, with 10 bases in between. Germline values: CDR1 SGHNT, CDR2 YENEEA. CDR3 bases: TGTGCCAGCAGCTTAGTGAGGGGTACTTCACCCCTCCACTTT. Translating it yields CASSLVRGTSPLHF.